The rows below give T cell receptor beta chains drawn from one sample of a study of cytomegalovirus exposure and HLA in healthy donors. The data were produced by immunoSEQ multiplex PCR, yet TCRdb's version contains in-frame clones alone and is incomplete. The profile shows about 73,000 clones, about 95% of them singletons. The sequenced sample consisted of PBMCs. These receptors were obtained from a woman in her late teens or twenties in good health and CMV-seronegative. The conserved cysteine and the conserved F or W are not part of the CDR3 here. Fields, in order: V gene, CDR3 protein.

V: TRBV11-2; CDR3: ASALYNEQF
V: TRBV5-1; CDR3: ASSLQGTQY
V: TRBV25-1; CDR3: ASSDPQGGNTEAF
V: TRBV4-2; CDR3: ASSQGSSTGGEPQH
V: TRBV15; CDR3: ATSRPENTEAF
V: TRBV7-3; CDR3: ASRPGGDTGELF
V: TRBV6-5; CDR3: ASSYSDRGNYGYT
V: TRBV19; CDR3: ASSIPGTSDRNEQF
V: TRBV4-2; CDR3: ASSQDWSGDNTEAF
V: TRBV7-9; CDR3: ASSEPERAGDYNEQF
V: TRBV11-2; CDR3: ASSFSPGQGNNEQF
V: TRBV4-3; CDR3: ASSLPKTSGKETQY
V: TRBV6-5; CDR3: ASSYSGGSGVY
V: TRBV28; CDR3: ASSLITRGQPQH
V: TRBV7-2; CDR3: ASSFRTSGGETQY
V: TRBV6-1; CDR3: ASSEDGGGAYEQY
V: TRBV11-2; CDR3: ASSRLAGAYNEQF
V: TRBV28; CDR3: ASSFPGHENTGELF
V: TRBV7-8; CDR3: ASSPTPTGAEAF
V: TRBV7-3; CDR3: ASSPPGTETQY
V: TRBV6-1; CDR3: ASSGGGGYNEQF
V: TRBV6-1; CDR3: ASSEARGRNTEAF
V: TRBV5-1; CDR3: ASSSRVQGVGETQY
V: TRBV19; CDR3: ASRNQGVWAEQY
V: TRBV6-5; CDR3: ASSRTGNEKLF